Below, one T cell receptor (beta chain) is given with its context. This sample is part of a study of blood T cells in healthy people across ages. There are 15 residues in the CDR3. Germline CDR1 reads ENHRY; CDR2 reads SYGVKD. V lost 0 bases to trimming and J lost 2 bases, with 10 bases between them. A second PCR, run for roughly 7 to 12 cycles, used a sample-barcoded 5' primer plus a J-beta primer mix. Sequencing recovered at least 3 million CDR3-containing paired-end reads from each sample. A single record per CDR3 protein comes from TCRdb applying MiXCR to the 5' RACE reads. This sample has over a million distinct CDR3 sequences, with under 30% found just once. Separately, the same data were catalogued under a study of T cells of mothers and their children.

The chain joins TRBV10-3 to TRBJ2-5; either TRBD1 or TRBD2 may fit D (6 bases each). Sequences were obtained from blood. This receptor was taken from a girl aged 2-10 years in good health. The CDR3 DNA reads TGTGCCATCAGTGAGTCGTCGGGGGCACAAGAGACCCAGTACTTC. Translation gives CAISESSGAQETQYF.